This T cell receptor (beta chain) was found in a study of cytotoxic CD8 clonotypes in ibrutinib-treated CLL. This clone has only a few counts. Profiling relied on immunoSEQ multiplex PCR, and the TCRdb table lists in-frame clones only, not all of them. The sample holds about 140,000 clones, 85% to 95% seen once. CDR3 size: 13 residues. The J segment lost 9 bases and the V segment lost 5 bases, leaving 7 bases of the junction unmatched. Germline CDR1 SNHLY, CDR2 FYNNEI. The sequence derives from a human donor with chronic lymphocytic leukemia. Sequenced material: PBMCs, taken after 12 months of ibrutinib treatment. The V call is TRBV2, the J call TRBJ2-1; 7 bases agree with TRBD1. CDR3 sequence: CASSPTGWGEQFF. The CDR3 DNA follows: TGTGCCAGCAGTCCGACAGGGTGGGGTGAGCAGTTCTTC. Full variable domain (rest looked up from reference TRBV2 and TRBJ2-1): EPEVTQTPSHQVTQMGQEVILRCVPISNHLYFYWYRQILGQKVEFLVSFYNNEISEKSEIFDDQFSVERPDGSNFTLKIRSTKLEDSAMYFCASSPTGWGEQFFGPGTRLTVL.